The T cell receptor (beta chain) under discussion was sequenced for a study of T-cell memory formation after mild COVID-19 (dated by TCRdb to the early 2020s). Turning to the overall study: Most TCR sequence clusters were specific to one of the two donors. In a couple of donors, T-cell clones that expanded and contracted after mild COVID-19 were tracked by sequencing TCRalpha and TCRbeta repertoires over time. The cohort comprised two young, previously healthy adult volunteers, one female and one male.

Instrument used: Illumina NovaSeq 6000. cDNA libraries for TCRalpha and TCRbeta were prepared by 5'RACE using constant-segment primers, with sample barcodes and unique molecular identifiers added. RNA was extracted from every sample with Trizol reagent. The libraries were amplified in two PCR steps, and the second step added a second sample barcode and Illumina TruSeq adapters. Sequencing of the libraries was done on an Illumina NovaSeq, producing 2 x 150 bp paired-end reads. In the original analysis: Reads were demultiplexed and collapsed into UMI-guided consensus sequences with migec v1.2.7. Using mixcr v2.1.11, UMI consensuses were aligned to TRA and TRB V and J templates and then assembled into clonotypes. A clonotype was counted as expanded or contracted only when both edgeR and NoisET called the clonotype significant, with the noise models trained on biological replicates. For edgeR calls, the thresholds were a false discovery rate-adjusted p below 0.01 and a log2 fold-change of 1. As an exploratory analysis of dynamics, max-normalized trajectories of the 1000 most abundant clonotypes were examined by PCA with hierarchical clustering. The CD4 or CD8 phenotype of responding clones was assigned using the separately sequenced CD4+ and CD8+ repertoires. Using fastp at Q25 and MiXCR, TCRdb reprocessed the public reads and kept productive beta chains. Each entry merges the rows of one CDR3 protein and shows their most common DNA and genes. V and J calls and clone size were set by TCRdb, not the authors. The sample includes more than 400,000 distinct CDR3 sequences, with roughly 18% observed a single time. The ten largest clones add up to about 12% of the sample.

Overall study results and their limits: Contracting CD4+ clones turned up mainly in the CM and EM memory subsets, whereas EMRA was where CD8+ clones were enriched. Balanced CD4/CD8 phenotypes were observed for clones contracting from day 15 to 85, whereas a bias towards CD4+ was observed for a second wave of clones expanding from day 15 to 37. SARS-CoV-2 specificity of the second-wave clones peaking on day 37 was not confirmed. The study included only a couple of mild cases, and larger cohorts that include severe cases with pre-infection samples were judged to be necessary. Some responding clones were detected in pre-infection memory, which suggested that pre-existing cross-reactive memory T cells had joined the SARS-CoV-2 response.

Ficoll-Paque density gradient centrifugation was used to isolate PBMCs. This clonotype was recorded many times. Its antigen is still unknown. Base qualities are not provided; no much larger clone lies one nucleotide away. There are 15 amino acids in the CDR3, from cysteine to phenylalanine inclusive. The kept DNA is CDR3 alone, 45 bases in frame from the first base. V is clipped by 6 bases and J by 2 bases, and the sequence between their germline boundaries is 17 bases long. Taken from the germline V gene, the CDR1 and CDR2 loops are MNHEY and SVGAGI. The origin of this receptor is an adult woman who had mild COVID-19 (a few samples of this study predate the infection). The sample titles of this study are shuffled in the database, so cell type and time point are left out; the donor was told from shared clones. The sequenced material came from PBMCs or a T cell subset sorted from them (not recorded which). The receptor chain draws on TRBV6-5 and TRBJ2-7; a tentative D call is TRBD2 (6 bases match). In nucleotides, the sequence is TGTGCCAGCAGCCGGGGCGCTAGCGAAGCCTACGAGCAGTACTTC. This translates into CASSRGASEAYEQYF.